The clone carrying this T cell receptor beta chain has ten or more counts. Antigen specificity is unknown. The entry originates in a study of response to subunit inactivated influenza vaccine. The study, taken as a whole, reports: After each seasonal influenza vaccination, few new T cells are recruited, the authors suggested.

In TCRdb, the RT-PCR reads were re-called with MiXCR into one record per CDR3 protein. The sample has fewer than 600,000 distinct CDR3 sequences, approximately 7.7% seen once; the top ten hold around 12%. CDR1 and CDR2 from the germline V gene are SEHNR and FQNEAQ (reference sequence). V was pared by 1 base and J by 8 bases, with 3 bases between. This CDR3 contains 11 residues. Sequencing was performed on PBMCs from blood, taken 23 to 25 months after vaccination. This chain links TRBV7-9 with TRBJ2-1; D is ambiguous. This TCR derives from a man aged 50-75 years who received an inactivated influenza vaccine. DNA for the CDR3: TGTGCCAGCAGCTTAGAGGATGAGCAGTTCTTC. It yields the protein CASSLEDEQFF.